This T cell receptor beta chain is from a study of Graves' ophthalmopathy and Graves' hyperthyroidism. Study-wide context: Hyperthyroidism was considered stable when no ophthalmopathy appeared within 18 months of follow-up.

At least ten counts were recorded for this clonotype. Hyperthyroidism was new, under 2 months, in patients aged 18 to 65. CDR1 and CDR2 (germline): LNHDA, SQIVND (reference sequence). This CDR3 region has 14 residues. Trimming cost V 10 bases and J 7 bases, with 19 bases left between them. RNA served as the template for amplifying TCR beta CDR3 regions. Scientists carried out first-round RT-PCR using HTBI primers and then a second-round multiplex PCR. MiXCR, run by TCRdb on the multiplex PCR reads, gives a single entry per CDR3 protein. This sample has around 1.1 million distinct CDR3 sequences, with 36% found just once.

The receptor comes from an adult man with Graves' hyperthyroidism. Input material: peripheral blood or thyroid tissue (not recorded which). V and J are TRBV19 and TRBJ2-2; the D gene is possibly TRBD1 (6 bases). CDR3 residues: CATRRGMSDGELFF. As DNA, the CDR3 is TGTGCCACCCGAAGGGGGATGAGTGACGGGGAGCTGTTTTTT.